One and the same sample provided the 11 T cell receptor beta chains below, sequenced in a study of cytotoxic CD8 clonotypes in ibrutinib-treated CLL. Assay: immunoSEQ multiplex PCR; the TCRdb copy retains only in-frame clones and omits some. Among about 160,000 clones listed, over 65% were seen once. The source was PBMCs, collected after 12 months of ibrutinib treatment. Every receptor here comes from a human donor with chronic lymphocytic leukemia.

The CDR3 loop is CASSLAGANVLTF. The CDR3 nucleotides read TGCGCCAGCAGCTTGGCTGGGGCCAACGTCCTGACTTTC. The chain couples TRBV5-1 to TRBJ2-6; D gene uncertain. Germline V lookup: CDR1 SGHRS, CDR2 YFSETQ. The CDR3 covers 13 residues. V gave up 0 bases and J gave up 2 bases, with 0 bases separating them.

The chain is built from TRBV9 and TRBJ2-3; D not certain. Trimming took 3 bases from V and 0 from J, leaving 8 bases between them. The CDR3 has 14 residues. The V gene's germline CDR1 is SGDLS and CDR2 YYNGEE. The chain's CDR3 is CASSGPGSTDTQYF. The DNA for the CDR3 is TGTGCCAGCAGCGGGCCGGGTAGCACAGATACGCAGTATTTT.

This sequence joins TRBV29-1 and TRBJ2-2; 10 positions match TRBD2. The CDR3 spans 16 residues. Trimming at V came to 1 base and at J to 4 bases, leaving 6 bases not matched to a gene. Germline CDR1 reads SQVTM; CDR2 reads ANQGSEA. CDR3 in amino acids: CSVEVSGRAGTGELFF. The CDR3 coding sequence is TGCAGCGTTGAAGTGAGCGGGAGGGCCGGCACCGGGGAGCTGTTTTTT.

The chain recombines TRBV19 with TRBJ1-1; tentatively, D is TRBD1 (6 bases). V dropped 5 bases and J dropped 2 bases, with 21 bases sitting between them. This CDR3 spans 17 amino acids. Germline CDR1 and CDR2: LNHDA and SQIVND (reference sequence). The CDR3 sequence is CASSPQAPGTRNTEAFF. Here the CDR3 DNA reads TGTGCCAGTAGTCCCCAGGCCCCCGGGACAAGAAACACTGAAGCTTTCTTT.

Here the CDR3 DNA reads TGTGCCAGCAGCTTGGATTGGGGACAGGGGGCGCGATATCAGCCCCAGCATTTT. This encodes CASSLDWGQGARYQPQHF. This rearrangement joins TRBV5-5 to TRBJ1-5, with 12 positions matching TRBD1. Losses at the gene ends were 0 bases for V and 5 bases for J; bases not matched to a gene: 9. The CDR3 is made up of 18 amino acids. The germline gives CDR1 SGHKS, CDR2 YYEKEE (reference sequence).

In its sample, this clone was seen many times. CDR3 coding DNA: TGTGCCAGCAGTCCCTCCCGGGACAGACACAATGAGCAGTTCTTC. It codes for CASSPSRDRHNEQFF. The J gene is TRBJ2-1, the V gene TRBV6-4; 7 bases match TRBD1. The ends lost 5 bases at V and 5 bases at J; junction bases unmatched: 9. CDR1 MRHNA and CDR2 SNTAGT come from the germline V gene. This CDR3 has 15 amino acids.

The chain carries TRBV6-5 and TRBJ2-1; 8 bases agree with TRBD2. The germline V gene encodes CDR1 MNHEY and CDR2 SVGAGI. The V segment lost 2 bases and the J segment 2 bases; nucleotides outside the gene matches: 5. The length of the CDR3 is 16 residues. The CDR3 loop is CASSYLGLGAYNEQFF. CDR3 nucleotides: TGTGCCAGCAGTTACCTGGGACTAGGGGCCTACAATGAGCAGTTCTTC.

This clone was seen just once. This chain connects TRBV2 to TRBJ1-1, with D unclear. From germline, CDR1 is SNHLY and CDR2 FYNNEI. This CDR3 is built from 13 residues. The V end was cut by 6 bases, the J end by 1 base, with 9 bases between. The CDR3 nucleotides read TGTGCCAGCAGAACTAGTAGGAACACTGAAGCTTTCTTT. This sequence encodes CASRTSRNTEAFF.

This clone was seen more than once but under ten times. The chain is built from TRBV5-5 and TRBJ1-5, with no clear D. This CDR3 comprises 14 residues. Germline CDR1 reads SGHKS; CDR2 reads YYEKEE (reference sequence). Trimming left V 2 bases short and J 5 bases short, with 11 bases between. DNA for the CDR3: TGTGCCAGCAGCTTACCGGGGTCCTATCAGCCCCAGCATTTT. This encodes CASSLPGSYQPQHF.

The V and J genes are TRBV29-1 and TRBJ2-6; D remains unclear. The CDR3 runs 15 residues. Germline CDR1 is SQVTM and CDR2 is ANQGSEA. V lost 7 bases, J lost 0 bases, and 13 bases lay in between. The CDR3 bases are TGCAGCGCCGTCCCCTACAACTCTGGGGCCAACGTCCTGACTTTC. This encodes CSAVPYNSGANVLTF.

This chain connects TRBV18 to TRBJ2-5; 8 bases match TRBD1. CDR1 is KGHSH, CDR2 LQKENI, per germline. This CDR3 region has 15 residues. V lost 6 bases to trimming and J lost 0 bases; unmatched junction nucleotides: 6. The DNA for the CDR3 is TGTGCCAGCTCTCCGGGACAGGTATACCAAGAGACCCAGTACTTC. This encodes CASSPGQVYQETQYF.